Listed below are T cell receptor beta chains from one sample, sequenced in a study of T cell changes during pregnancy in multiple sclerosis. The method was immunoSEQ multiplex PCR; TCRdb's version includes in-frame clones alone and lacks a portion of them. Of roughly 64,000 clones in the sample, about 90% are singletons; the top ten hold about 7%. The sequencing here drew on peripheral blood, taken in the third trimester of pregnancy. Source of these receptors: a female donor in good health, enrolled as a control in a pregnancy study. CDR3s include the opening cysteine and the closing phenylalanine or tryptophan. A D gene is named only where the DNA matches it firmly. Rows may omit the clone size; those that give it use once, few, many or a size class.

CASSLERGGPGTQYF,TGTGCCAGCAGCTTAGAGCGGGGGGGCCCGGGGACCCAGTACTTC,once,TRBJ2-5,TRBD2,TRBV5-4
CASGPPRGFTDTQYF,TGTGCCAGCGGACCCCCGCGGGGGTTCACAGATACGCAGTATTTT,-,TRBJ2-3,TRBD2,TRBV5-6
CASSYRGGAAVAFF,TGTGCCAGCAGCTACCGAGGGGGGGCTGCGGTAGCTTTCTTT,once,TRBJ1-1,-,TRBV7-8
CASSAYPSGSTDTQYF,TGTGCCAGCAGCGCATATCCTAGCGGAAGCACAGATACGCAGTATTTT,-,TRBJ2-3,TRBD2,TRBV9
CASGLPPRADTQYF,TGTGCTAGTGGTTTGCCCCCTAGAGCAGATACGCAGTATTTT,-,TRBJ2-3,-,TRBV12-5
CASSVEGAGGRETQYF,TGTGCCAGCAGCGTAGAAGGAGCGGGGGGGAGGGAGACCCAGTACTTC,-,TRBJ2-5,TRBD2,TRBV9
CASSPGGLNTEAFF,TGTGCCAGCAGTCCAGGGGGATTGAACACTGAAGCTTTCTTT,-,TRBJ1-1,TRBD1,TRBV6-1
CASSPSGQETQYF,TGTGCCAGCAGCCCTAGCGGCCAAGAGACCCAGTACTTC,-,TRBJ2-5,TRBD2,TRBV5-4
CASSLGRREGLRETQYF,TGCGCCAGCAGCTTAGGGCGGCGGGAGGGCCTAAGAGAGACCCAGTACTTC,-,TRBJ2-5,TRBD2,TRBV5-1
CASAGTGSSEQYF,TGTGCCAGCGCCGGGACAGGGTCCTCCGAGCAGTACTTC,-,TRBJ2-7,TRBD1,TRBV11-3
CASTPGGSEGEQFF,TGTGCCAGCACCCCCGGCGGCTCCGAGGGTGAGCAGTTCTTC,-,TRBJ2-1,-,TRBV28
CASSVVGDEQYF,TGTGCCAGTAGTGTCGTGGGCGACGAGCAGTACTTC,-,TRBJ2-7,-,TRBV19
CASSRRDRAQETQYF,TGTGCCAGCAGCCGCCGGGACAGGGCTCAAGAGACCCAGTACTTC,-,TRBJ2-5,TRBD1,TRBV5-4
CASSSLAADAYGQYF,TGCGCCAGCAGCTCTTTAGCGGCCGACGCCTACGGGCAGTACTTC,-,TRBJ2-7,-,TRBV5-1
CAPSEAWDGYTF,TGTGCCCCCTCGGAGGCCTGGGATGGCTACACCTTC,-,TRBJ1-2,-,TRBV27
CASSVQTGQGNTGELFF,TGCGCCAGCAGCGTCCAAACTGGACAGGGGAACACCGGGGAGCTGTTTTTT,-,TRBJ2-2,TRBD1,TRBV5-1
CASSAGGTEAFF,TGTGCCAGCAGCGCAGGGGGCACTGAAGCTTTCTTT,few,TRBJ1-1,TRBD1,TRBV9
CASSYSDRMNTEAFF,TGTGCCAGCAGTTACTCGGACAGGATGAACACTGAAGCTTTCTTT,-,TRBJ1-1,TRBD1,TRBV6-5